This TCR beta chain was captured by sequencing in a study of cytomegalovirus exposure and HLA in healthy donors. Comments on this clone: Its antigen is undetermined.

Vbeta (60) and Jbeta (13) primers were used in the PCR. The method was immunoSEQ multiplex PCR; TCRdb's version includes in-frame clones alone and lacks a portion of them. In the table there are roughly 100,000 clones, about 80% of which are singletons. This CDR3 has 16 amino acids. The V gene's germline CDR1 is LNHDA and CDR2 SQIVND (reference sequence). The V end lost 9 bases, the J end lost 0 bases, and 18 bases lay between the germline ends. Broader study findings: The authors excluded some V segments, including TRBV6-2 and TRBV6-3, as indistinguishable. HLA restriction was apparent for most CMV-associated TCR beta chains in a later analysis. Equally common other TCR beta chains were less clonally expanded than HLA-associated ones, a later analysis found.

This sequence was found in a male donor in good health and CMV-seropositive. The sample was PBMCs. This chain joins TRBV19 and TRBJ1-5, with D maybe TRBD1 (6 bases). The CDR3 DNA reads TGTGCCAGCCGGGCCCTGGACAGAAATAGCAATCAGCCCCAGCATTTT. It codes for CASRALDRNSNQPQHF. The whole variable domain, filled in from reference TRBV19 and TRBJ1-5, reads DGGITQSPKYLFRKEGQNVTLSCEQNLNHDAMYWYRQDPGQGLRLIYYSQIVNDFQKGDIAEGYSVSREKKESFPLTVTSAQKNPTAFYLCASRALDRNSNQPQHFGDGTRLSIL.